These T cell receptor beta chains were read from a single sample in a study of T cells after yellow fever vaccination. A single record per CDR3 protein comes from TCRdb applying MiXCR to the 5' RACE reads. The sample has fewer than 450,000 distinct CDR3 sequences, 8% to 9.5% seen once. The input for sequencing was PBMCs, taken about 41 days after the first yellow fever vaccination. These receptors were obtained from a man aged 18 to 30 who received the YFV17D yellow fever vaccine. Both conserved end residues are part of each CDR3. A D gene is named only where the DNA matches it firmly. The size of a clone is reported for some rows only, either as once, few or many, or as a class for expanded clones.

v_gene	d_gene	j_gene	abundance	CDR3nt	CDR3aa
TRBV7-9	-	TRBJ1-1	-	TGTGCCAGCAGCTCCGGGGGAGCAACTGAAGCTTTCTTT	CASSSGGATEAFF
TRBV12-3/TRBV12-4	-	TRBJ2-5	many	TGTGCCAGCAGTGGGGGACTTCAAGAGACCCAGTACTTC	CASSGGLQETQYF
TRBV7-9	-	TRBJ1-2	-	TGTGCCAGCAGCTTAGTACAGGGAACAGATGGCTACACCTTC	CASSLVQGTDGYTF
TRBV20-1	TRBD2	TRBJ2-3	many	TGCAGTGCTAGCGGGGGGGGGCGTGGGCAGTATTTT	CSASGGGRGQYF
TRBV15	-	TRBJ2-2	-	TGTGCCACCAGCAGAGTTCGGGGAAAGAACACCGGGGAGCTGTTTTTT	CATSRVRGKNTGELFF
TRBV27	-	TRBJ1-2	-	TGTGCCAGCAGTTTTGGAGGGGGGTCCTATGGCTACACCTTC	CASSFGGGSYGYTF
TRBV27	-	TRBJ1-1	many	TGTGCCAGCGGGTCCCAGGACAACACTGAAGCTTTCTTT	CASGSQDNTEAFF
TRBV10-3	-	TRBJ2-2	-	TGTGCCATCGGAGAGGTCGCGAGATTGAACACCGGGGAGCTGTTTTTT	CAIGEVARLNTGELFF
TRBV28	-	TRBJ2-3	-	TGTGCCAGCAGTACACCAGCTGATACGCAGTATTTT	CASSTPADTQYF
TRBV18	TRBD1	TRBJ2-1	many	TGTGCCAGCTCACCGAAAGAAGGACAGGGACCCTCGTGGGTCTTC	CASSPKEGQGPSWVF
TRBV28	-	TRBJ2-3	few	TGTGCCAGCAGCCTAAGTATTCCTAGCACAGATACGCAGTATTTT	CASSLSIPSTDTQYF
TRBV27	TRBD1	TRBJ2-1	few	TGTGCCAGCAGTTTAGACAGGGGAAATCACAATGAGCAGTTCTTC	CASSLDRGNHNEQFF
TRBV12-3/TRBV12-4	-	TRBJ2-3	many	TGTGCCAGCAGTTTACTTGTAGGGGTCGAGATAGATACGCAGTATTTT	CASSLLVGVEIDTQYF
TRBV6-1	-	TRBJ2-7	-	TGTGCCAGCAACCCGACCAATACCCCCGAGCAGTACTTC	CASNPTNTPEQYF
TRBV7-6	-	TRBJ2-2	few	TGTGCCAGCAGCGACGGGAGCCCCGGCGGGGAGCTGTTTTTT	CASSDGSPGGELFF
TRBV18	TRBD1	TRBJ1-4	-	TGTGCCAGCTCACCACGGCAGGGGGTCTATGAAAAACTGTTTTTT	CASSPRQGVYEKLFF
TRBV10-1	-	TRBJ2-2	few	TGCGCCAGCAGTGAGTTCGCAGGGACCACCGGGGAGCTGTTTTTT	CASSEFAGTTGELFF
TRBV5-1	TRBD1	TRBJ2-2	-	TGCGCCAGCAGCTTGGGGCGCCCGGCACCCCCATGGACAGGGTCCGACACCGGGGAGCTGTTTTTT	CASSLGRPAPPWTGSDTGELFF
TRBV7-2	-	TRBJ1-2	-	TGTGCCAGCAGGGGGGGGAGCTTCGCCTATGGCTACACCTTC	CASRGGSFAYGYTF
TRBV12-3/TRBV12-4	-	TRBJ2-5	few	TGTGCCAGCAGTTTGCCTGAGCGGGAAGAGACCCAGTACTTC	CASSLPEREETQYF
TRBV18	TRBD1	TRBJ2-3	-	TGTGCCAGCTCACCACCCCTGACAGGGGGAGACACAGATACGCAGTATTTT	CASSPPLTGGDTDTQYF
TRBV7-9	TRBD1	TRBJ2-5	-	TGTGCCAGCACTTTAGGGGACAGGGGGCGCCGGGAGACCCAGTACTTC	CASTLGDRGRRETQYF
TRBV7-6	-	TRBJ1-2	-	TGTGCCAGCAGCTTAAATTCAGAGTCTCTGTGGGGCTACACCTTC	CASSLNSESLWGYTF
TRBV7-2	TRBD1	TRBJ1-5	-	TGTGCCAGCGGATACAGGGGCGAGCCCCAGCATTTT	CASGYRGEPQHF
TRBV7-9	TRBD2	TRBJ2-5	-	TGTGCCAGCAGCTCCCTCACTTCGGGGGGGGGCGGAGAGACCCAGTACTTC	CASSSLTSGGGGETQYF
TRBV21-1	-	TRBJ1-2	few	TGTGCCAGACACCGGGACACCTACCTGTATGGCTACACCTTC	CARHRDTYLYGYTF
TRBV12-3/TRBV12-4	-	TRBJ2-7	many	TGTGCCAGCAGTTTCCGGCGGCCAGGCGAGCAGTACTTC	CASSFRRPGEQYF
TRBV3-1	TRBD2	TRBJ2-6	-	TGTGCCAGCAGCCAGGGAGGGTTCTCTGGGGCCAACGTCCTGACTTTC	CASSQGGFSGANVLTF
TRBV7-2	-	TRBJ1-4	few	TGTGCCAGCAGCTTTGGGGGCAGCATGAGTGAAAAACTGTTTTTT	CASSFGGSMSEKLFF
TRBV4-1	-	TRBJ2-3	-	TGCGCCAGCAGCCAACTACTAGCAGATACGCAGTATTTT	CASSQLLADTQYF
TRBV7-2	TRBD2	TRBJ2-7	-	TGTGCCAGCAGCCCCTCCGGGACTAGAGGCTACGAGCAGTACTTC	CASSPSGTRGYEQYF
TRBV7-9	TRBD2	TRBJ2-1	-	TGTGCCAGCAGCTCTCCGAAGCGGGGGTGGAGTGAGCAGTTCTTC	CASSSPKRGWSEQFF
TRBV5-1	-	TRBJ2-5	many	TGCGCCAGCAGCTTGAGCGAAGAGACCCAGTACTTC	CASSLSEETQYF
TRBV12-3/TRBV12-4	-	TRBJ2-7	-	TGTGCCAGCGGACCGGACAGTACCTACGAGCAGTACTTC	CASGPDSTYEQYF